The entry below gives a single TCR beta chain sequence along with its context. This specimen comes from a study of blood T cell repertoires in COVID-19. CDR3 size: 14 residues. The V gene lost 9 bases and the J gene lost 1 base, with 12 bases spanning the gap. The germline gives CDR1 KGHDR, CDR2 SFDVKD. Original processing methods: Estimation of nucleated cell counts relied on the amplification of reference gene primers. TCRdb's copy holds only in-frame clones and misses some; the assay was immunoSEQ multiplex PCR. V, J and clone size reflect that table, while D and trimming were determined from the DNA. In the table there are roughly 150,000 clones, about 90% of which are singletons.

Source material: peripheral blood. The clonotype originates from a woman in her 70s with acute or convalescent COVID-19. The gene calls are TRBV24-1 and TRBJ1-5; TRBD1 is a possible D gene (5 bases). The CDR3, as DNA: TGTGCCACCGGGGAAGGGGTAAGCAATCAGCCCCAGCATTTT. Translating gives CATGEGVSNQPQHF.